The source of this TCR beta chain is a study of blood T cell repertoires in COVID-19 (dated by TCRdb to 2018 to 2021). For the study in its entirety: Samples covering the acute and convalescent phases of COVID-19 were provided by collaborators in the United States, Italy and Spain. Deeply sampled blood TCRbeta repertoires from subjects exposed to, actively infected with, or recovered from COVID-19 were included in the dataset. The prospective study material was composed of cDNA or gDNA derived from T cells, B-cell-depleted T cells, or PBMCs. A de-identified subject ID, COVID-19 status, age in years and sex were almost always included in the sample metadata. Where available, HLA class I and class II types were obtained from metadata supplied by the sample provider rather than from assay-based typing. Samples were obtained from the ongoing ImmuneRACE study (first 160 participants) and from 1,254 subjects provided by 6 global collaborators. A freely available public database, intended as a resource for researchers studying the immune response to SARS-CoV-2, is where the repertoires were released. General findings and caveats noted by the study authors: How much clinical and demographic metadata was included differed by source and by participant, and the metadata was provided uncurated.

TCRbeta CDR3 regions were amplified from genomic DNA by means of the immunoSEQ Assay, a bias-controlled multiplex PCR. The authors' analysis ran thus. The number of nucleated cells in each sample was estimated from the amplification of reference gene primers within the assay. Sequence reads were collapsed and filtered to measure the absolute abundance of every unique TCRbeta CDR3 rearrangement. Productive Simpson clonality was computed per sample as the square root of Simpson's diversity index over productive rearrangements. The table was pulled from immuneACCESS by TCRdb, which kept in-frame rearrangements only. Such tables lose some clones; where checked, under half of the loss comes from unresolved V genes, and the rest has no known cause. V, J and clone size reflect that table, while D and trimming were determined from the DNA. For this sample the table gives 200,000 to 250,000 clones, of which roughly 85% were detected only once. Of the sample, over 0.95% is held by the ten largest clones.

The CDR3 holds 13 amino acids from the cysteine to the phenylalanine. The entry retains the CDR3 DNA only, 39 bases that are in frame from base 1. From the germline V gene (reference sequence), CDR1 is SSHAT and CDR2 is FNYEAQ. Collaborating institutions collected whole blood in K2EDTA tubes following their own protocols. Collaborator samples were shipped for TCRbeta analysis as frozen whole blood, isolated PBMCs, or DNA extracted from either sample type. On this clone itself: The clone's antigen remains unknown. An end of the junction does not agree with germline; a read error may underlie this.

The sequenced material came from peripheral blood. The sequence was collected from a man aged 35 to 55 with acute or convalescent COVID-19. The chain uses TRBV7-7 and TRBJ2-7; 7 middle bases align to TRBD1. The bases read TGTGCTAGCAGCCCCCGAGGGGGCGAACGGCAGTACTTC. Translation gives CASSPRGGERQYF.